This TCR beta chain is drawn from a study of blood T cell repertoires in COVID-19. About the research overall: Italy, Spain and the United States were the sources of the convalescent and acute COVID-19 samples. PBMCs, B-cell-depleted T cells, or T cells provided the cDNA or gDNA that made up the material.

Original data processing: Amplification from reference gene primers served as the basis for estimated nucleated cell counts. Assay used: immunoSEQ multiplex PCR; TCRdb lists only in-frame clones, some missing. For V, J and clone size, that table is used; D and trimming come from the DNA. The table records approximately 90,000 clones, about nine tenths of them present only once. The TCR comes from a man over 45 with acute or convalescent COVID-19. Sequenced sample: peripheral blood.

CDR3 bases: TGTGCCAGCAAGAACTCAGGGGGTACTGAAGCTTTCTTT. Translating it yields CASKNSGGTEAFF. The genes are TRBV12-3 or TRBV12-4 and TRBJ1-1; 7 positions match TRBD1. The CDR3 has 13 residues. V was pared by 7 bases and J by 5 bases, with 7 bases of the junction left unmatched.